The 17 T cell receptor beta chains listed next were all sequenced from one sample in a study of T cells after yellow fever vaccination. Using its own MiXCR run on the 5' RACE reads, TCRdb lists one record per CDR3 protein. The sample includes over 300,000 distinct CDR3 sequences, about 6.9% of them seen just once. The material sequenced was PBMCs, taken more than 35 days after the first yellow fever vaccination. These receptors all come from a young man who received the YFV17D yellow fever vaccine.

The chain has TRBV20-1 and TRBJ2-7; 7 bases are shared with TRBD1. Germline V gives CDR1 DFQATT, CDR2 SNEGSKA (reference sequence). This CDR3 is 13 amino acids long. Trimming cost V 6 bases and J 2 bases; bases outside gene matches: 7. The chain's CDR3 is CSAPGQTTYEQYF. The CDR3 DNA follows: TGCAGTGCGCCGGGACAGACAACCTACGAGCAGTACTTC.

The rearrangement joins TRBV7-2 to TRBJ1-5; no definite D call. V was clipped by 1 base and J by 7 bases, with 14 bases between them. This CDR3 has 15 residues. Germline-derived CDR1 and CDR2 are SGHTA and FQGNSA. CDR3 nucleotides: TGTGCCAGCAGCTTAGTTTCAGGTTTGGGGCAGCCCCAGCATTTT. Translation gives CASSLVSGLGQPQHF.

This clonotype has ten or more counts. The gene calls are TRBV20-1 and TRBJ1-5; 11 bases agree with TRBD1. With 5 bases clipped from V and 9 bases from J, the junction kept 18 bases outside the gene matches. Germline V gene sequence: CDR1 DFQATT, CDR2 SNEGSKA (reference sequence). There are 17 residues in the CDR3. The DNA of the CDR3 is TGCAGTGCTCGGTTTGGTGTTTGGGGACAGGGGGTCCCGCCCCAGCATTTT. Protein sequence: CSARFGVWGQGVPPQHF.

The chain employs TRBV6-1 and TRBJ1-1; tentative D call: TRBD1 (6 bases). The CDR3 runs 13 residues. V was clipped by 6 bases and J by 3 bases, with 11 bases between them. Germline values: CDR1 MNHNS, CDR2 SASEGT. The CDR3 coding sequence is TGTGCCAGCAGCCAGGGGATCGACACTGAAGCTTTCTTT. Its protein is CASSQGIDTEAFF.

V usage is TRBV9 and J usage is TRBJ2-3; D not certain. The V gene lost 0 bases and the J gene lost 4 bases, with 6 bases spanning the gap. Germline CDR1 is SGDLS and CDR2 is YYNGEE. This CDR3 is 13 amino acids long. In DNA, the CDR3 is TGTGCCAGCAGCGTAGAAGTTTCAGATACGCAGTATTTT. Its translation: CASSVEVSDTQYF.

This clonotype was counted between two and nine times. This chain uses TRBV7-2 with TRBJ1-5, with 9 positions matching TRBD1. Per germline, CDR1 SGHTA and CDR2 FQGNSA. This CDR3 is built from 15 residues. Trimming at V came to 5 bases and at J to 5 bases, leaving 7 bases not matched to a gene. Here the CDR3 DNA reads TGTGCCAGCAGCCAAGACAGGGGGTTTTATCAGCCCCAGCATTTT. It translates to CASSQDRGFYQPQHF.

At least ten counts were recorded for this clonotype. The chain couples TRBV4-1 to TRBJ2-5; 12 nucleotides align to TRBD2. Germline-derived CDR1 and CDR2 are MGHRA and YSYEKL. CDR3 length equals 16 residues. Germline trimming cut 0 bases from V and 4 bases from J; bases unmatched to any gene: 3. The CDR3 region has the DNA TGCGCCAGCAGCCAAGAGGAGACTAGCGGGGGAGAGACCCAGTACTTC. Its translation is CASSQEETSGGETQYF.

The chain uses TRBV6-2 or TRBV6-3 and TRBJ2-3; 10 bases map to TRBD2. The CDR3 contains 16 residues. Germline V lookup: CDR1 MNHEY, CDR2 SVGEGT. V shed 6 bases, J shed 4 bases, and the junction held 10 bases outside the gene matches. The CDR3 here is CASSPLAGGFADTQYF. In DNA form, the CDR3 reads TGTGCCAGCAGCCCATTAGCGGGGGGCTTTGCAGATACGCAGTATTTT.

CDR3 in DNA: TGTGCCAGCAGCTCCGGACCTCGTGGTGGAGATACGCAGTATTTT. It yields the protein CASSSGPRGGDTQYF. V and J are TRBV5-6 and TRBJ2-3; D not certain. CDR3 size: 15 residues. V was shortened by 3 bases and J by 5 bases, with 16 bases between the two germline ends. The germline CDR1 and CDR2 sequences are SGHDT and YYEEEE.

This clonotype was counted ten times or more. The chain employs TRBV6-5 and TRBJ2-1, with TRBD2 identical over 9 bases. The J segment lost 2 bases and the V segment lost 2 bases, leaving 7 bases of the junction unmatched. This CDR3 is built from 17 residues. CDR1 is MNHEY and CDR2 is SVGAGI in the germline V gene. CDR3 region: CASSYLGGGAPYNEQFF. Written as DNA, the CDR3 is TGTGCCAGCAGTTACCTGGGCGGGGGGGCTCCCTACAATGAGCAGTTCTTC.

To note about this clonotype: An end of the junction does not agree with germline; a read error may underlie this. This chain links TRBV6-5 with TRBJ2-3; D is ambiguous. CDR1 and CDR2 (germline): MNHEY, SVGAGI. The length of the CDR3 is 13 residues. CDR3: CASCYSWTDTQYF. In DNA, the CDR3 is TGTGCCAGCTGTTACTCCTGGACAGATACGCAGTATTTT.

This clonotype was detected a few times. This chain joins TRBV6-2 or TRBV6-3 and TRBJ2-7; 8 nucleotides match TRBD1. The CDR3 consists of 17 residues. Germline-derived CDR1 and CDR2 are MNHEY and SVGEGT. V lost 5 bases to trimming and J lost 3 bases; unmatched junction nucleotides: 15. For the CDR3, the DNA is TGTGCCAGCAGTAGGACAGGGATAACTATCGGAAACTACGAGCAGTACGTC. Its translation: CASSRTGITIGNYEQYV.

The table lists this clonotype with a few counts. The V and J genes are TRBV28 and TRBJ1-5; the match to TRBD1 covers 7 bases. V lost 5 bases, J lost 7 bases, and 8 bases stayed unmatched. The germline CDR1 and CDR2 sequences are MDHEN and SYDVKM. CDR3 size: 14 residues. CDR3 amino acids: CASSPPTGQQPQHF. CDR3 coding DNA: TGTGCCAGCAGTCCCCCGACAGGGCAACAGCCCCAGCATTTT.

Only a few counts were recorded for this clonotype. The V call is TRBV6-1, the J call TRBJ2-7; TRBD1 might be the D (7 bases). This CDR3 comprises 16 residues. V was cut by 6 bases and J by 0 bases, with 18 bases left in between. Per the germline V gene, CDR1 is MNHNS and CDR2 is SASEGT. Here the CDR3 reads CASSSGGTAFSYEQYF. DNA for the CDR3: TGTGCCAGCAGCAGCGGCGGGACAGCCTTCTCCTACGAGCAGTACTTC.

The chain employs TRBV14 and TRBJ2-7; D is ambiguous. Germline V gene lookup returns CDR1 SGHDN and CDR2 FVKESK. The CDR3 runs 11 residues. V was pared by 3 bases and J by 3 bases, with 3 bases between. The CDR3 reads CASSHGYEQYF. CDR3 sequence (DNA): TGTGCCAGCAGCCATGGCTACGAGCAGTACTTC. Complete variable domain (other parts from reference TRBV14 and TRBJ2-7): EAGVTQFPSHSVIEKGQTVTLRCDPISGHDNLYWYRRVMGKEIKFLLHFVKESKQDESGMPNNRFLAERTGGTYSTLKVQPAELEDSGVYFCASSHGYEQYFGPGTRLTVT.

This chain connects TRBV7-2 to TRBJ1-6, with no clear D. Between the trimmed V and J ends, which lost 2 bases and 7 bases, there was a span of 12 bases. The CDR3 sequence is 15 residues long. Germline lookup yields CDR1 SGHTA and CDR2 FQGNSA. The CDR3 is CASSLRMNNNSPLHF. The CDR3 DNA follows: TGTGCCAGCAGCTTAAGAATGAACAACAATTCACCCCTCCACTTT. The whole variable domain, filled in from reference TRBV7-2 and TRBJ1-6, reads GAGVSQSPSNKVTEKGKDVELRCDPISGHTALYWYRQSLGQGLEFLIYFQGNSAPDKSGLPSDRFSAERTGGSVSTLTIQRTQQEDSAVYLCASSLRMNNNSPLHFGNGTRLTVT.

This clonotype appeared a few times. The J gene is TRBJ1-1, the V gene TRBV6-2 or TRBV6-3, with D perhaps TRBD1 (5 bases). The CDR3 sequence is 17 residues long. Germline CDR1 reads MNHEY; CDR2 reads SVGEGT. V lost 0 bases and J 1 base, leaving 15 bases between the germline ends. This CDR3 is CASSYSRGRRKNTEAFF. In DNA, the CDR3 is TGTGCCAGCAGTTACTCAAGGGGCCGAAGAAAGAACACTGAAGCTTTCTTT.